This T cell receptor (beta chain) was sequenced for a study of neoadjuvant anti-PD-1 for oral cavity cancer. Sample time point: after neoadjuvant nivolumab, at surgical resection. No culture or expansion preceded analysis of these blood cells. Trimming pared 7 bases from V and 2 bases from J, leaving 15 bases between. This CDR3 has 15 residues. Germline CDR1 and CDR2: MNHEY and SMNVEV (reference sequence). Profiled with immunoSEQ multiplex PCR; TCRdb holds only in-frame clones, not every one. The sample shows around 70,000 clones, 70% to 90% of them seen only once. Overall study findings and caveats: Each response group had just a few patients in TCR analyses.

A remark on this clone: As yet, its antigen is unknown.

Material: PBMCs, obtained after nivolumab (anti-PD-1) treatment. The origin of this receptor is a person between 40 and 80 years old with oral cavity squamous cell carcinoma. This chain joins TRBV27 and TRBJ1-5, with D maybe TRBD1 (6 bases). The CDR3 protein is CASMAGAYGNQPQHF. The CDR3 DNA reads TGTGCCAGCATGGCGGGGGCGTATGGCAATCAGCCCCAGCATTTT.